This T cell receptor (beta chain) came from a study of long-term antiretroviral therapy in people with HIV. The libraries were made with immunoSEQ v3.0 at survey level. What sequencing targeted per sample was about 35,000-55,000 T-cell genomes. The assay was immunoSEQ multiplex PCR, and TCRdb's table has in-frame clones only and misses some. Among fewer than 20,000 clones listed, around 94% were seen once. Findings and limits, study-wide: No data were available on ART adherence, viral resistance or therapy changes. Once patients were on ART, diversity went higher but still fell short of transplant donor controls. It was observed that HIV repertoires exhibited narrower CDR3 length ranges than controls.

This CDR3 has 14 amino acids. The V gene's germline CDR1 is MDHEN and CDR2 SYDVKM. Trimming at V came to 4 bases and at J to 1 base, leaving 2 bases not matched to a gene. This clone occurred once. The antigen remains unidentified. The clonotype comes from a woman aged 50 to 60 with HIV. The chain combines TRBV28 with TRBJ1-1, with 8 bases lining up with TRBD1. Sequences were derived from unsorted PBMCs, sampled nearly 6.5 years after starting antiretroviral therapy. The CDR3 loop reads CASSWTGTNTEAFF. Written as DNA, the CDR3 is TGTGCCAGCAGTTGGACAGGGACGAACACTGAAGCTTTCTTT.